This paragraph reports one TCR beta chain. Its specificity is not known. These data originate in a study of shared clonotypes between healthy human individuals. Here immunoSEQ multiplex PCR was the method, and the copy in TCRdb shows in-frame clones only, minus some. The sample holds a few million clones, 90% to 95% seen once. The CD4+ fraction was divided into a CD45RA+ naive subset and a CD45RA-negative memory subset. V shed 0 bases and J 0 bases; nucleotides not matched to a gene: 6. The CDR3 covers 18 residues. Germline loops: CDR1 SGHRS, CDR2 YFSETQ. Study results and limitations: Generally, naive subsets came out with larger estimated richness than memory subsets. The generation probabilities recorded for non-shared clonotypes fell below those of clonotypes shared by all four donors.

Sequencing was carried out using naive CD4+ T cells sorted from blood. Subset specified: CD45RA+ positively selected. The sequence was obtained from a man younger than 35 in good health. This chain uses TRBV5-1 with TRBJ2-3; 11 nucleotides line up with TRBD2. For the CDR3, the DNA is TGCGCCAGCAGCTTGGGGCTAGCGGGGGGTCATAGCACAGATACGCAGTATTTT. Its protein is CASSLGLAGGHSTDTQYF.